Included here is one T cell receptor (beta chain) sequence, with context. Its specificity is unknown. The data were obtained in a study of type 1 regulatory T cells. General study results and limits: Compared with non-type 1 regulatory T cells, type 1 regulatory T cells showed a more restricted TCR repertoire.

TCRdb re-analysed the reads in MiXCR, keeping a single row per CDR3 protein. The sample contains 60,000 to 70,000 distinct CDR3 sequences, roughly half of which appear only once. CDR3 length equals 15 residues. V was shortened by 4 bases and J by 4 bases, with 16 bases between the two germline ends. The TCR originated in a human donor in good health. Sequenced input: cultured non-Tr1 T cells, either the whole culture or a sorted T cell fraction (not recorded which). The chain couples TRBV12-3 or TRBV12-4 to TRBJ1-1, with D possibly being TRBD1 (6 bases). The CDR3 DNA is TGTGCCAGCAGTTCCGATGGGTACAGGGCCACTGAAGCTTTCTTT. Its translation: CASSSDGYRATEAFF.